This TCR beta chain was observed in a study of blood T cell repertoires in COVID-19. Individuals drawn from around 25 US areas were about 18 to 89 years old. Profiled with immunoSEQ multiplex PCR; TCRdb holds only in-frame clones, not every one. The table has about 190,000 clones, 60% to 80% seen once. This clonotype was sampled from a woman between 45 and 60 years old who had recovered from COVID-19. Sequencing was done on a sample of PBMCs or T cells enriched from blood (not recorded which).

For the CDR3, the DNA is TGTGCCAGCAGTCCTATCTATGTGGGAGGTCACACCGGGGAGCTGTTTTTT. This translates into CASSPIYVGGHTGELFF. The chain carries TRBV27 and TRBJ2-2, with a possible D match to TRBD2 (6 bases). The CDR3 is 17 residues long. Germline V CDR1 and CDR2: MNHEY, SMNVEV (reference sequence). V was pared by 5 bases and J by 3 bases, with 19 bases between.